The subject of this entry is one T cell receptor beta chain. The CDR3 consists of 14 residues. Germline CDR1 LNHDA, CDR2 SQIVND (reference sequence). These data belong to a study of T cells expressing NK-cell markers. TCRdb reanalyzed the 5' RACE reads, giving one entry per CDR3 protein sequence and no DNA. The sample has about 140,000 distinct CDR3 sequences, and its top ten clones hold roughly 12%. This clonotype was obtained from a man in his late teens or twenties in good health. The sample comprised blood T cells: a sorted CD56 or NKG2C T cell subset, CD4+ or CD8+ T cells, or bulk PBMC T cells (not recorded which). The chain couples TRBV19 to TRBJ1-1; TCRdb gives TRBD1 as the D gene, but with no DNA this cannot be confirmed. CDR3 amino acids: CATRPGDGNTEAFF.